This paragraph reports one T cell receptor (beta chain). Its specific antigen is unknown. Base-call qualities are not available, and no considerably larger clone is one nucleotide away. For sequencing of the TCRbeta CDR3 region, genomic DNA was extracted from the sorted cells. The immunoSEQ Assay was used to sequence the TCRbeta CDR3 regions. In its TCRdb copy, this immuneACCESS table keeps in-frame sequences only and misses some clones. Where compared with another copy, unresolved V genes explain less than half of these, and the others have no known cause. Within this sample are around 77,000 clones, with around 91% of them counted one time only. The ten largest clones take up around 0.92% of the sample. V is cut back by 2 bases and J by 3 bases, with 9 bases in the junction unmatched. The CDR3 measures 18 amino acids from cysteine to phenylalanine. The CDR3 DNA has 54 bases and is translated from base 1. According to the germline V gene (reference sequence), CDR1 reads WNHNN and CDR2 reads SYGVQD.

The sample comes from a study of OX40 agonist ivuxolimab in advanced cancers. About the study as a whole: Ivuxolimab was a fully human IgG2 agonistic monoclonal antibody targeting the costimulatory receptor OX40 (CD134). The dose-escalation cohort was about 86% male with a mean age of about 58 years, ranging from roughly 20 to 80. Peripheral TCRbeta sequencing aimed to test whether ivuxolimab altered TCR sequence diversity and caused clonal T-cell expansion. Prior anti-PD-1, anti-PD-L1 or anti-CTLA-4 therapy was permitted, and checkpoint inhibitors had been received by about 37% of dose-escalation patients. Intravenous ivuxolimab was administered to patients every 2 weeks at six dose levels: 0.01, 0.1, 0.3, 1.5, 3 and 10 mg/kg. Partial responses were achieved by three dose-escalation patients, of whom one had hepatocellular carcinoma and two had cutaneous melanoma. Of the approximately 54 patients in dose escalation, around 20 had hepatocellular carcinoma, roughly 15 had melanoma, 9 had renal cell carcinoma and 9 had head and neck cancer. The paper reports the monotherapy dose-escalation portion (N of about 47 patients) of the phase I ivuxolimab trial.

The trial excluded patients who had a history of autoimmune disease or who were on systemic immunosuppression. Peripheral blood for TCR sequencing was drawn from every dose cohort at baseline, at cycle 4 day 1 and at cycle 7 day 1. Samples came from an open-label, multicenter, first-in-human phase I dose-escalation trial of ivuxolimab. Adults with locally advanced or metastatic melanoma, renal cell carcinoma, hepatocellular carcinoma or head and neck squamous cell carcinoma were enrolled in the trial. Before TCR sequencing, CD4+ T cells and CD8+ T cells were sorted from peripheral blood as separate populations. Study-wide conclusions, independent of this receptor: After ivuxolimab, more expanded clones were found on average in CD8+ T cells than in CD4+ T cells. In the 0.1-3.0 mg/kg groups, partial responders had among the lowest normalized peripheral clonal expansion, particularly in CD8+ T cells. At doses of 0.1 to 3.0 mg/kg, clonal expansion of both CD4+ and CD8+ blood T cells was observed from baseline to week 6. Low levels of normalized T-cell clonal expansion were also shown by some nonresponding patients. Which antigens the clonally expanded peripheral T cells were specific for was not determined.

The sequenced sample was CD4+ or CD8+ T cells sorted from blood, obtained in a trial of the OX40 agonist ivuxolimab. The rearrangement joined TRBV10-1 to TRBJ2-3; TRBD2 matches 12 bases in the middle. This receptor was identified in an adult with an advanced solid tumor such as melanoma, head and neck, liver or kidney cancer. The sequenced DNA is TGCGCCAGCAGTGAGCCCCCCACTAGCGGGGGGCGGACAGATACGCAGTATTTT. Its amino acids are CASSEPPTSGGRTDTQYF.